This T cell receptor beta chain is drawn from a study of CD4 T cells in relation to SARS-CoV-2 and coronaviruses. Background on the study: TCR beta CDR3s were sequenced after approximately 9-day antigen culture of PBMCs.

Sorted naive or memory CD4+ cells met CEF peptides for 10 days. Naive and memory CD4+ T cells were cultured with CEF, then survey-sequenced. Using immunoSEQ multiplex PCR, the repertoire was profiled, and TCRdb retains in-frame clones only, with some absent. The table has fewer than 35,000 clones, about four fifths seen once; the top ten hold roughly 3.2%. V was clipped by 7 bases and J by 3 bases, with 13 bases between them. Germline-derived CDR1 and CDR2 are MNHNY and SVGAGI (reference sequence). This CDR3 is 14 amino acids long. This clone was observed a handful of times. Its antigen is currently unknown.

J is TRBJ1-5 and V is TRBV6-6; D unresolved. Sequenced input: memory CD4+ T cells from PBMCs, cultured in vitro. The sequence was obtained from an adult with COVID-19. The chain's CDR3 is CASTEGRFNQPQHF. The CDR3 coding sequence is TGTGCCAGCACCGAAGGACGGTTCAATCAGCCCCAGCATTTT.